This TCR beta chain was recorded in a study of beta chain features in type 1 diabetes. Findings and caveats of the study: TCRB CDR3 length was moderately but significantly reduced in all four CD4+ subsets of Type 1 diabetes patients.

The CDR3 runs to 10 residues. Per the germline V gene, CDR1 is SNHLY and CDR2 is FYNNEI. V was shortened by 11 bases and J by 6 bases, with 10 bases between the two germline ends. Expressed TCRB transcripts were sequenced because the entire RNA isolate underwent reverse transcription. Sequencing used immunoSEQ multiplex PCR; TCRdb keeps in-frame clones, though not all of them. Of some 330,000 clones in the sample, 10% to 15% are singletons; the top ten hold 0.0095% to 0.012%. With respect to this clone: Its specificity is not known.

The sequence came from a woman under 30 with type 1 diabetes. The rearrangement joins TRBV2 to TRBJ1-1; maybe TRBD1 (6 bases). The material sequenced was naive CD4+ T cells from blood. CDR3: CAYRDAEAFF. CDR3 coding DNA: TGTGCCTACAGGGACGCTGAAGCTTTCTTT.